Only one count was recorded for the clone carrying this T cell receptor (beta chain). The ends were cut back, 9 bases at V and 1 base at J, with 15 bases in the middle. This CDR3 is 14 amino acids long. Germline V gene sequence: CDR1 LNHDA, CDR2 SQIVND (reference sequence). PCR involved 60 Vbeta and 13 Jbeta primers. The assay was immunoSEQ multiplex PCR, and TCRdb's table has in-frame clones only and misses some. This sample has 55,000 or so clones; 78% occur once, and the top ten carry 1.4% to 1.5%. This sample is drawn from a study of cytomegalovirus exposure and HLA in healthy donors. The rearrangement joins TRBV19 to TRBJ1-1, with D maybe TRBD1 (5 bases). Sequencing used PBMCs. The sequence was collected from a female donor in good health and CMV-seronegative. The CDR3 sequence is CASCTTDWNTEAFF. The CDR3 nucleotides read TGTGCCAGCTGTACGACAGATTGGAACACTGAAGCTTTCTTT.